This T cell receptor (beta chain) was retrieved from a study of blood T cells in healthy people across ages. Overall study results and limits: Naive CD4+ cells and diversity were both higher in long-lived donors than in aged donors.

Then a second PCR, running roughly 7 to 11 cycles, was carried out with a sample-barcoded 5' primer and a J-beta primer mix. TCRdb re-called the 5' RACE reads through MiXCR, storing one row per CDR3 protein. The data contain fewer than 800,000 distinct CDR3 sequences, about 34% of them singletons. Aged roughly 6 to 100, donors were systemically healthy Caucasians from Russia. With V trimmed by 6 bases and J by 5 bases, 9 bases remained unmatched. Germline V gene lookup returns CDR1 SQVTM and CDR2 ANQGSEA. The CDR3 consists of 13 residues. This clonotype has ten or more counts. Its antigen is currently unknown.

Source material: blood. The chain employs TRBV29-1 and TRBJ2-5; 7 positions agree with TRBD2. The receptor comes from a woman of 80 years or more in good health. The CDR3 nucleotides are TGCAGCGTCGAGGGAGGGGTGGAGGAGACCCAGTACTTC. Translation gives CSVEGGVEETQYF.